The 27 T cell receptor beta chains below come from one sample, sequenced in a study of PD-1 blockade in classical Hodgkin lymphoma. The patients all showed relapse after autologous stem cell transplantation, while their brentuximab vedotin exposure varied. Some clones are missing from TCRdb's copy, which holds only in-frame ones; the method was immunoSEQ multiplex PCR. This sample yields 20,000 to 25,000 clones, of which about two thirds are seen a single time; around 15% belongs to the top ten. The sequenced sample was peripheral blood mononuclear cells (PBMCs), obtained at baseline. These receptors came from a human donor with classical Hodgkin lymphoma.

This sequence joins TRBV19 and TRBJ1-4; D gene ambiguous. CDR1 and CDR2 (germline): LNHDA, SQIVND (reference sequence). This CDR3 contains 13 residues. Trimming removed 4 bases from V and 7 bases from J, with 10 bases in between. Here the CDR3 DNA reads TGTGCCAGTAGTACCCTTGCGAGTGAAAAACTGTTTTTT. Amino acid sequence: CASSTLASEKLFF.

The V and J genes are TRBV5-5 and TRBJ1-1; tentatively, D is TRBD1 (5 bases). The CDR3 runs 14 residues. The V gene's germline CDR1 is SGHKS and CDR2 YYEKEE (reference sequence). V shed 4 bases and J shed 0 bases, with 10 bases lying between them. The CDR3: CASSPDRLNTEAFF. The CDR3 region has the DNA TGTGCCAGCAGCCCCGACAGACTGAACACTGAAGCTTTCTTT.

The CDR3 nucleotides are TGTGCCAGCAGCTTAGGGGTCACGGGGGCCTACCCCTTAGATACGCAGTATTTT. Translating it yields CASSLGVTGAYPLDTQYF. V and J are TRBV7-2 and TRBJ2-3; the D call may be TRBD1 or TRBD2 (6 bases each). This CDR3 has 18 amino acids. The V end was cut by 1 base, the J end by 5 bases, with 22 bases between. The germline V gene encodes CDR1 SGHTA and CDR2 FQGNSA.

This sequence joins TRBV4-2 and TRBJ2-1; 7 bases are shared with TRBD1. Germline V CDR1 and CDR2: LGHNA, YNFKEQ. V shed 0 bases, J shed 9 bases, and the junction held 8 bases outside the gene matches. This CDR3 has 15 amino acids. The DNA of the CDR3 is TGTGCCAGCAGCCAAGATAGGGGGCTCCGGGTTGAGCAGTTCTTC. It yields the protein CASSQDRGLRVEQFF.

V and J are TRBV9 and TRBJ2-1; tentatively, D is TRBD2 (6 bases). The CDR3 runs to 18 residues. The V end lost 3 bases, the J end lost 0 bases, and 19 bases lay between the germline ends. Germline V gene data show CDR1 as SGDLS and CDR2 as YYNGEE. CDR3 residues: CASSGGIRDSSSYNEQFF. CDR3 DNA sequence: TGTGCCAGCAGCGGAGGTATTCGGGACTCGAGCTCCTACAATGAGCAGTTCTTC.

The chain links TRBV7-9 to TRBJ1-5; no firm D call. CDR3 length: 15 amino acids. Trimming took off 1 base at V and 2 bases at J, with 9 bases between the two ends. Germline V lookup: CDR1 SEHNR, CDR2 FQNEAQ (reference sequence). The CDR3 sequence: CASSLDYGGNQPQHF. CDR3 bases: TGTGCCAGCAGCTTAGACTATGGGGGCAATCAGCCCCAGCATTTT.

The chain uses TRBV30 and TRBJ2-1; TRBD2 matches at 11 bases. From germline, CDR1 is GTSNPN and CDR2 SVGIG (reference sequence). This CDR3 region has 18 residues. The trim removed 0 bases at V and 4 bases at J, leaving 11 bases unmatched. Here the CDR3 reads CAWSVCSGRAGRYNEQFF. CDR3 in DNA: TGTGCCTGGAGTGTATGTAGCGGGAGGGCCGGGCGGTACAATGAGCAGTTCTTC.

The chain's CDR3 is CASSPRTGASLGANVLTF. The DNA of the CDR3 is TGTGCCAGCTCACCGAGGACAGGGGCTTCTCTGGGGGCCAACGTCCTGACTTTC. V usage is TRBV18 and J usage is TRBJ2-6, with TRBD1 matching over 9 bases. Germline V gene lookup returns CDR1 KGHSH and CDR2 LQKENI. This CDR3 is built from 18 residues. The ends lost 3 bases at V and 4 bases at J; junction bases unmatched: 10.

The chain has TRBV5-4 and TRBJ2-1; D is undetermined. The CDR3 extends over 12 amino acids. Trimming removed 0 bases at V and 15 bases at J, with 13 bases between. Germline loops: CDR1 SGHNT, CDR2 YYREEE (reference sequence). CDR3 DNA: TGTGCCAGCAGCTTGGGTTCCCTTGGTCGGTTCTTC. This gives the protein CASSLGSLGRFF.

The chain joins TRBV7-3 to TRBJ2-7, with no clear D. V lost 5 bases, J lost 3 bases, and 11 bases lay in between. This CDR3 comprises 13 residues. The germline V gene has CDR1 SGHTA and CDR2 FQGTGA. The DNA for the CDR3 is TGTGCCAGCAGCCCAACTCCCGGCTACGAGCAGTACTTC. Protein: CASSPTPGYEQYF.

CDR3 in amino acids: CASSPRLAGGPHHEQYF. The CDR3 bases are TGTGCCAGCTCACCAAGGCTAGCGGGAGGGCCTCACCACGAGCAGTACTTC. J is TRBJ2-7 and V is TRBV18, with TRBD2 matching over 12 bases. This CDR3 is 17 amino acids long. Germline loops: CDR1 KGHSH, CDR2 LQKENI. The trim removed 2 bases at V and 5 bases at J, leaving 10 bases unmatched. The whole variable domain, filled in from reference TRBV18 and TRBJ2-7, reads NAGVMQNPRHLVRRRGQEARLRCSPMKGHSHVYWYRQLPEEGLKFMVYLQKENIIDESGMPKERFSAEFPKEGPSILRIQQVVRGDSAAYFCASSPRLAGGPHHEQYFGPGTRLTVT.

This clone occurred a few times. The V and J genes are TRBV27 and TRBJ2-3; TRBD2 matches at 7 bases. This CDR3 contains 14 residues. Germline V gene data show CDR1 as MNHEY and CDR2 as SMNVEV (reference sequence). V lost 3 bases to trimming and J lost 4 bases; unmatched junction nucleotides: 4. The CDR3 loop reads CASSFRGESDTQYF. For the CDR3, the DNA is TGTGCCAGCAGTTTTCGGGGGGAGTCAGATACGCAGTATTTT.

By sample fraction, this clone is large (0.1 to 1%). The CDR3 DNA reads TGTGCCAGTAGTATAAGGGCTAACGGACAGACTAATTCACCCCTCCACTTT. This gives the protein CASSIRANGQTNSPLHF. The chain employs TRBV19 and TRBJ1-6; perhaps TRBD1 as D (6 bases). Per the germline V gene, CDR1 is LNHDA and CDR2 is SQIVND (reference sequence). The V end was cut by 2 bases, the J end by 6 bases, with 17 bases between. This CDR3 is built from 17 residues. Drawing the rest from reference TRBV19 and TRBJ1-6, the complete variable domain is DGGITQSPKYLFRKEGQNVTLSCEQNLNHDAMYWYRQDPGQGLRLIYYSQIVNDFQKGDIAEGYSVSREKKESFPLTVTSAQKNPTAFYLCASSIRANGQTNSPLHFGNGTRLTVT.

This chain joins TRBV7-9 and TRBJ2-3; 9 positions match TRBD2. The V segment lost 1 base and the J segment 0 bases; nucleotides outside the gene matches: 8. CDR3 length: 18 amino acids. The germline V gene has CDR1 SEHNR and CDR2 FQNEAQ (reference sequence). DNA of the CDR3: TGTGCCAGCAGCTTAGGGCTAGCGGGACGTGCTAGCACAGATACGCAGTATTTT. It codes for CASSLGLAGRASTDTQYF.

The chain couples TRBV28 to TRBJ2-5; 8 bases are shared with TRBD1. The CDR3 length is 15 residues. The V gene's germline CDR1 is MDHEN and CDR2 SYDVKM. The trim removed 6 bases at V and 4 bases at J, leaving 10 bases unmatched. Here the CDR3 DNA reads TGTGCCAGCAGCCGAACGGACAGGGATCGAGAGACCCAGTACTTC. It translates to CASSRTDRDRETQYF.

Turning to this clone: Other DNA variants within this sample encode the same CDR3. The rearrangement joins TRBV7-3 to TRBJ2-1, with D perhaps matching TRBD2 (6 bases). V was shortened by 3 bases and J by 4 bases, with 13 bases between the two germline ends. CDR1 is SGHTA and CDR2 is FQGTGA in the germline V gene. The CDR3 runs to 15 residues. The CDR3 DNA follows: TGTGCCAGCAGCTTGGGGGGAAAAGGTTACAATGAGCAGTTCTTC. It specifies CASSLGGKGYNEQFF. The full variable domain, in which reference TRBV7-3 and TRBJ2-1 provide the parts outside the CDR3, is GAGVSQTPSNKVTEKGKYVELRCDPISGHTALYWYRQSLGQGPEFLIYFQGTGAADDSGLPNDRFFAVRPEGSVSTLKIQRTERGDSAVYLCASSLGGKGYNEQFFGPGTRLTVL.

This sequence joins TRBV6-1 and TRBJ1-3; D is undetermined. The CDR3 is 17 amino acids. Germline loops: CDR1 MNHNS, CDR2 SASEGT. V lost 0 bases and J lost 0, with 12 bases in between. The CDR3 protein is CASSEARFQVSGNTIYF. For the CDR3, the DNA is TGTGCCAGCAGTGAAGCTAGGTTCCAGGTCTCTGGAAACACCATATATTTT.

The chain combines TRBV5-1 with TRBJ1-5; D unclear. The CDR3 is 15 residues long. Trimming cost V 2 bases and J 4 bases, with 13 bases left between them. Germline CDR1 SGHRS, CDR2 YFSETQ. CDR3 sequence: CASSFFGEPNQPQHF. The DNA of the CDR3 is TGCGCCAGCAGCTTCTTCGGCGAGCCTAATCAGCCCCAGCATTTT.

This clone appeared once. The chain links TRBV7-9 to TRBJ1-2, with D unclear. Looked up from germline, CDR1 is SEHNR and CDR2 is FQNEAQ (reference sequence). V was cut by 5 bases and J by 3 bases, with 10 bases left in between. The CDR3 has 13 amino acids. The CDR3 is CASSVGHDYGYTF. The CDR3 DNA follows: TGTGCCAGCAGCGTCGGTCATGACTATGGCTACACCTTC. Variable domain in full (rest from reference TRBV7-9 and TRBJ1-2): DTGVSQNPRHKITKRGQNVTFRCDPISEHNRLYWYRQTLGQGPEFLTYFQNEAQLEKSRLLSDRFSAERPKGSFSTLEIQRTEQGDSAMYLCASSVGHDYGYTFGSGTRLTVV.

This chain uses TRBV2 with TRBJ1-5; D is uncertain. The CDR3 consists of 14 residues. Trimming pared 9 bases from V and 0 bases from J, leaving 12 bases between. From germline, CDR1 is SNHLY and CDR2 FYNNEI. CDR3 residues: CASKSVDSNQPQHF. The CDR3 coding sequence is TGTGCCAGTAAAAGTGTAGATAGCAATCAGCCCCAGCATTTT.

This clone was observed a single time. Written as DNA, the CDR3 is TGTGCCAGCAGTTTGGCCACAGCAGCAGTTCCCTACGAGCAGTACTTC. It translates to CASSLATAAVPYEQYF. The chain links TRBV27 to TRBJ2-7; the D is unclear. This CDR3 has 16 residues. Per germline, CDR1 MNHEY and CDR2 SMNVEV (reference sequence). V was cut by 3 bases and J by 2 bases, with 17 bases left in between.

The chain recombines TRBV4-1 with TRBJ1-2, with D uncertain. Germline-derived CDR1 and CDR2 are MGHRA and YSYEKL. Trimming shortened V by 1 base and J by 0 bases, and 9 bases separated the two germline ends. The CDR3 sequence is 15 residues long. The CDR3 is CASSQGQATNYGYTF. CDR3 coding DNA: TGCGCCAGCAGCCAAGGGCAGGCAACTAACTATGGCTACACCTTC.

The chain recombines TRBV9 with TRBJ2-3, with D possibly matching TRBD2 (5 bases). The CDR3 is 12 amino acids. Per germline, CDR1 SGDLS and CDR2 YYNGEE. V lost 0 bases and J 8 bases, leaving 7 bases between the germline ends. In DNA, the CDR3 is TGTGCCAGCAGCGTAGAGGGAGCTACGCAGTATTTT. Its protein product is CASSVEGATQYF.

The chain links TRBV7-3 to TRBJ2-7, with TRBD2 matching over 9 bases. J gave up 5 bases and V 2 bases, and 4 bases lay outside the gene matches. The CDR3 loop spans 14 amino acids. CDR1 and CDR2 (germline): SGHTA, FQGTGA. CDR3: CASSLAGGPHEQYF. In DNA, the CDR3 is TGTGCCAGCAGCTTAGCGGGAGGGCCCCACGAGCAGTACTTC.

The chain links TRBV9 to TRBJ1-1, with 7 bases identical to TRBD1. Germline V gives CDR1 SGDLS, CDR2 YYNGEE. The CDR3 totals 14 residues. V dropped 4 bases and J dropped 1; count of bases not matched to a gene: 4. CDR3 sequence reads: CASSTTGRNTEAFF. In DNA, the CDR3 is TGTGCCAGCAGCACGACAGGGAGGAACACTGAAGCTTTCTTT. Based on the CDR3 plus reference TRBV9 and TRBJ1-1, the full variable domain is DSGVTQTPKHLITATGQRVTLRCSPRSGDLSVYWYQQSLDQGLQFLIQYYNGEERAKGNILERFSAQQFPDLHSELNLSSLELGDSALYFCASSTTGRNTEAFFGQGTRLTVV.

V is TRBV28 and J is TRBJ2-1, with D perhaps TRBD2 (5 bases). V was clipped by 7 bases and J by 8 bases, with 18 bases between them. Germline-derived CDR1 and CDR2 are MDHEN and SYDVKM. This CDR3 is built from 14 residues. In nucleotides, the CDR3 is TGTGCCAGCACCCTCAACGGGGTTATCGATGAGCAGTTCTTC. It is translated as CASTLNGVIDEQFF.

This clone showed up just a few times. The rearrangement joins TRBV27 to TRBJ2-3, with 13 bases matching TRBD2. From germline, CDR1 is MNHEY and CDR2 SMNVEV (reference sequence). The CDR3 consists of 18 residues. With 0 bases clipped from V and 6 bases from J, the junction kept 9 bases outside the gene matches. The CDR3 is CASSLSLLLAGGPDTQYF. The CDR3 DNA reads as TGTGCCAGCAGTTTATCCCTTCTACTAGCGGGAGGGCCGGATACGCAGTATTTT.